A single sample gave rise to the 7 T cell receptor beta chains below, sequenced in a study of blood T cell repertoires in COVID-19. Only in-frame clones appear in the TCRdb table, and some are missing; sequencing was by immunoSEQ multiplex PCR. The table includes approximately 500,000 clones, around nine tenths detected once. Sequencing was performed on peripheral blood. These TCRs come from a woman in her forties or fifties with COVID-19, enrolled during active disease.

This chain connects TRBV5-1 to TRBJ1-1, with D hard to call. The CDR3 runs 13 residues. From germline, CDR1 is SGHRS and CDR2 YFSETQ. The V and J ends lost 9 bases and 2 bases respectively, with 14 bases between them. DNA of the CDR3: TGCGCCACTTCACGGCAGGAAAACACTGAAGCTTTCTTT. This translates into CATSRQENTEAFF.

The sample holds one count of this clone. This chain connects TRBV5-1 to TRBJ1-1; D may be TRBD1 (6 bases). The V end was cut by 4 bases, the J end by 7 bases, with 17 bases between. This CDR3 contains 14 residues. From germline, CDR1 is SGHRS and CDR2 YFSETQ. DNA for the CDR3: TGCGCCAGCAGCGGACGGGGGGCTTTGCTTGAAGCTTTCTTT. It yields the protein CASSGRGALLEAFF. The full variable domain, rest sourced from reference TRBV5-1 and TRBJ1-1, is KAGVTQTPRYLIKTRGQQVTLSCSPISGHRSVSWYQQTPGQGLQFLFEYFSETQRNKGNFPGRFSGRQFSNSRSEMNVSTLELGDSALYLCASSGRGALLEAFFGQGTRLTVV.

The CDR3 DNA is TGTGCCTGGAGTGGGCTTAATGAGCAGTTCTTC. Residues: CAWSGLNEQFF. V usage is TRBV30 and J usage is TRBJ2-1; D unclear. The CDR3 contains 11 residues. Trimming cost V 1 base and J 7 bases, with 5 bases left between them. Germline V CDR1 and CDR2: GTSNPN, SVGIG (reference sequence).

The V and J genes are TRBV2 and TRBJ2-1, with TRBD2 matching over 8 bases. Looked up from germline, CDR1 is SNHLY and CDR2 is FYNNEI. The CDR3 has 14 residues. The V and J ends lost 6 bases and 9 bases, in that order; junction bases with no gene match: 10. DNA of the CDR3: TGTGCCAGCAGATGGAGGGCGGCGGGAGGTGAGCAGTTCTTC. Its translation: CASRWRAAGGEQFF.

J is TRBJ1-1 and V is TRBV12-5; a weak D match, TRBD1 (6 bases). Trimming stripped 6 bases from V and 5 bases from J, with 13 bases between. CDR3 size: 13 residues. Germline V gives CDR1 LGHNT, CDR2 FRNRAP. CDR3 protein: CASGMRGGTEAFF. The DNA for the CDR3 is TGTGCTAGTGGGATGAGGGGGGGGACTGAAGCTTTCTTT.

V is TRBV5-6 and J is TRBJ2-1; 10 nucleotides agree with TRBD1. The CDR3 is 16 amino acids. Germline CDR1 and CDR2: SGHDT and YYEEEE. The junction had 5 bases not matched to a gene; V was cut back by 3 bases and J by 2 bases. The CDR3 DNA follows: TGTGCCAGCAGCTCGACGGGACAGGGGACCTACAATGAGCAGTTCTTC. It encodes CASSSTGQGTYNEQFF.

The chain couples TRBV10-2 to TRBJ2-1; D may be TRBD2 (5 bases). The CDR3 has 12 amino acids. The V end lost 8 bases, the J end lost 9 bases, and 14 bases lay between the germline ends. Germline V gene data show CDR1 as WSHSY and CDR2 as SAAADI. CDR3 in DNA: TGCGCCAGCGGGCCCGGGATGAGTGAGCAGTTCTTC. Translation gives CASGPGMSEQFF.